This T cell receptor (beta chain) was retrieved from a study of OX40 agonist ivuxolimab in advanced cancers. Study-wide background: At about 82% male, the cohort had a mean age of 60 years, ranging from about 23 to 79. Therapy given before enrollment (anti-PD-1, anti-PD-L1 or anti-CTLA-4) was allowed, and over 35% had some.

The repertoire was sequenced with immunoSEQ multiplex PCR; TCRdb's copy has only in-frame clones and lacks some. This sample has around 33,000 clones, with about nine tenths found just once. V gave up 5 bases and J gave up 2 bases, with 16 bases separating them. From germline, CDR1 is MNHEY and CDR2 SMNVEV (reference sequence). This CDR3 has 15 amino acids. V and J are TRBV27 and TRBJ2-7; D might be TRBD1 (6 bases). This TCR was sampled from an adult with an advanced solid tumor such as melanoma, head and neck, liver or kidney cancer. This specimen was CD4+ or CD8+ T cells sorted from blood, taken in a trial of the OX40 agonist ivuxolimab. The CDR3 region has the DNA TGTGCCAGCAGTGGGGGCGTGGGGAGCACCTACGAGCAGTACTTC. This encodes CASSGGVGSTYEQYF.